This T cell receptor (beta chain) was retrieved from a study of metastatic and nonmetastatic thyroid tumors. Study at large: Malignant and benign thyroid patients had repertoires compared in peripheral blood and tumor or nodule tissue. Study-level results: Versus benign nodules, malignant thyroid tumors reportedly had significantly higher TCR beta diversity, in blood and tumor.

V was clipped by 6 bases and J by 6 bases, with 13 bases between them. The CDR3 covers 13 residues. In germline, CDR1 is SNHLY, CDR2 FYNNEI. This clone was recorded many times. Its antigen is currently unknown. In the source study's methods: Built for papillary thyroid cancer, a distant-metastasis classifier drew on CDR3 differences across clinicopathological groups. MiXCR re-clonotyped the PCR reads for TCRdb. Clone size and V and J calls follow TCRdb, not the original study. The sample lists approximately 34,000 clones; around 15% were seen once. Ahead of thyroid surgery, no patient had received treatment of any kind.

This TCR derives from a female donor with papillary thyroid cancer or a benign thyroid nodule (not recorded which). Some clones in this sample may be carry-over from other donors' samples. The sample was blood. The chain carries TRBV2 and TRBJ2-3, with a weak D call TRBD2 (7 bases). The CDR3 region has the DNA TGTGCCAGCAGCCGAGGGGGAGGGGATACGCAGTATTTT. Protein sequence: CASSRGGGDTQYF.